Listed below are T cell receptor beta chains from one sample, sequenced in a study of blood T cell repertoires in COVID-19. The table came from immunoSEQ multiplex PCR; TCRdb's copy has only in-frame clones and leaves some out. This table holds some 350,000 clones, over 80% found once. Material: peripheral blood. These receptors were collected from a woman in her forties or fifties with COVID-19, enrolled during active disease. Each CDR3 is given with its conserved first and last residue. The order of the fields is CDR3 length, clone size, V gene, D gene, J gene, CDR3 DNA, CDR3 protein. D genes are given only for firm matches. Clone size is stated in some rows and not others, as once, few, many or a class when expanded.

CDR3 length: 12; clone size: NA; V gene: TRBV12-3/TRBV12-4; D gene: NA; J gene: TRBJ2-3; CDR3 DNA: TGTGCCAGCACCCGCGTCACAGATACGCAGTATTTT; CDR3 protein: CASTRVTDTQYF
CDR3 length: 16; clone size: NA; V gene: TRBV5-4; D gene: NA; J gene: TRBJ1-3; CDR3 DNA: TGTGCCAGCAGTGCCGGGACAATCAGCTCTGGAAACACCATATATTTT; CDR3 protein: CASSAGTISSGNTIYF
CDR3 length: 14; clone size: NA; V gene: TRBV7-9; D gene: NA; J gene: TRBJ2-7; CDR3 DNA: TGTGCCAGCAGCCGAGCACAGGGAGCCTACGAGCAGTACTTC; CDR3 protein: CASSRAQGAYEQYF
CDR3 length: 16; clone size: NA; V gene: TRBV30; D gene: NA; J gene: TRBJ1-5; CDR3 DNA: TGTGCCTGGAGCCGGGGGGGATCCTGGGGCAATCAGCCCCAGCATTTT; CDR3 protein: CAWSRGGSWGNQPQHF
CDR3 length: 15; clone size: NA; V gene: TRBV3-1/TRBV3-2; D gene: NA; J gene: TRBJ2-1; CDR3 DNA: TGTGCCAGCAGCCAAGGGGGCTGGGGAAAGGATGAGCAGTTCTTC; CDR3 protein: CASSQGGWGKDEQFF
CDR3 length: 15; clone size: NA; V gene: TRBV6-2/TRBV6-3; D gene: NA; J gene: TRBJ2-7; CDR3 DNA: TGTGCCAGCAGTTATCGGCAGGTAACCGCCTACGAGCAGTACTTC; CDR3 protein: CASSYRQVTAYEQYF
CDR3 length: 15; clone size: NA; V gene: TRBV12-5; D gene: NA; J gene: TRBJ2-7; CDR3 DNA: TGTGCTAGTGGTTTGGTACTGGGCGGGATCTACGAGCAGTACTTC; CDR3 protein: CASGLVLGGIYEQYF
CDR3 length: 17; clone size: NA; V gene: TRBV4-2; D gene: TRBD1; J gene: TRBJ1-4; CDR3 DNA: TGTGCCAGCAGCCAAGGCCGATCGCAGGGGGTCGATGAAAAACTGTTTTTT; CDR3 protein: CASSQGRSQGVDEKLFF
CDR3 length: 16; clone size: NA; V gene: TRBV18; D gene: NA; J gene: TRBJ2-3; CDR3 DNA: TGTGCCAGCTCACCACCCGAATTGGGTACGCGGGATACGCAGTATTTT; CDR3 protein: CASSPPELGTRDTQYF
CDR3 length: 14; clone size: NA; V gene: TRBV7-9; D gene: NA; J gene: TRBJ1-2; CDR3 DNA: TGTGCCAGCAGCTTATCTTCGGGAAACTATGGCTACACCTTC; CDR3 protein: CASSLSSGNYGYTF
CDR3 length: 15; clone size: NA; V gene: TRBV19; D gene: TRBD1; J gene: TRBJ1-1; CDR3 DNA: TGTGCCAGTAGTAGGGACAGGGAAAAGAGGACTGAAGCTTTCTTT; CDR3 protein: CASSRDREKRTEAFF
CDR3 length: 11; clone size: NA; V gene: TRBV29-1; D gene: NA; J gene: TRBJ2-3; CDR3 DNA: TGCAGCGTTGGTATCACAGATACGCAGTATTTT; CDR3 protein: CSVGITDTQYF
CDR3 length: 15; clone size: once; V gene: TRBV3-1/TRBV3-2; D gene: TRBD2; J gene: TRBJ2-3; CDR3 DNA: TGTGCCAGCAGTGCTAGCGGGAGCGTCTCAGATACGCAGTATTTT; CDR3 protein: CASSASGSVSDTQYF
CDR3 length: 17; clone size: NA; V gene: TRBV4-1; D gene: TRBD1; J gene: TRBJ2-1; CDR3 DNA: TGCGCCAGCAGCCAAGTGCAGGGGGCGAGCTCCTACAATGAGCAGTTCTTC; CDR3 protein: CASSQVQGASSYNEQFF
CDR3 length: 17; clone size: NA; V gene: TRBV2; D gene: TRBD1; J gene: TRBJ1-5; CDR3 DNA: TGTGCCAGCAGTGAAGCGGGGACAGGGTATCGTAATCAGCCCCAGCATTTT; CDR3 protein: CASSEAGTGYRNQPQHF
CDR3 length: 16; clone size: NA; V gene: TRBV11-2; D gene: NA; J gene: TRBJ1-6; CDR3 DNA: TGTGCCAGCAGCACAAGAAGAGGCAGGGATCTTTCACCCCTCCACTTT; CDR3 protein: CASSTRRGRDLSPLHF
CDR3 length: 15; clone size: NA; V gene: TRBV5-6; D gene: TRBD2; J gene: TRBJ2-5; CDR3 DNA: TGTGCCAGCAGCCGTGGACTAGCGGACCAAGAGACCCAGTACTTC; CDR3 protein: CASSRGLADQETQYF
CDR3 length: 13; clone size: once; V gene: TRBV6-5; D gene: NA; J gene: TRBJ1-2; CDR3 DNA: TGTGCCACAGGACAAGGGGACTTCTATGGCTACACCTTC; CDR3 protein: CATGQGDFYGYTF
CDR3 length: 14; clone size: NA; V gene: TRBV7-9; D gene: NA; J gene: TRBJ1-4; CDR3 DNA: TGTGCCAGCAGGATGGAGGGGCTGGGTGAAAAACTGTTTTTT; CDR3 protein: CASRMEGLGEKLFF
CDR3 length: 17; clone size: NA; V gene: TRBV6-2/TRBV6-3; D gene: NA; J gene: TRBJ1-6; CDR3 DNA: TGTGCCAGCAGTCTGGAGGCCAAGGTTGGCTATAATTCACCCCTCCACTTT; CDR3 protein: CASSLEAKVGYNSPLHF
CDR3 length: 12; clone size: NA; V gene: TRBV27; D gene: TRBD1; J gene: TRBJ1-1; CDR3 DNA: TGTGCCAGCAGTGACAGGGGGCTAGGAGCTTTCTTT; CDR3 protein: CASSDRGLGAFF
CDR3 length: 17; clone size: NA; V gene: TRBV5-1; D gene: TRBD2; J gene: TRBJ2-2; CDR3 DNA: TGCGCCAGCAGCCCGACTAGCGGGAGGGCCGGGGCCGGGGAGCTGTTTTTT; CDR3 protein: CASSPTSGRAGAGELFF
CDR3 length: 14; clone size: NA; V gene: TRBV30; D gene: NA; J gene: TRBJ1-2; CDR3 DNA: TGTGCCTGGAGTGTACGGCTTCGGAGCAGTGGCTACACCTTC; CDR3 protein: CAWSVRLRSSGYTF
CDR3 length: 16; clone size: NA; V gene: TRBV27; D gene: TRBD2; J gene: TRBJ2-3; CDR3 DNA: TGTGCCAGCAGTGACCGACTAGCGCCTAGCACAGATACGCAGTATTTT; CDR3 protein: CASSDRLAPSTDTQYF
CDR3 length: 15; clone size: once; V gene: TRBV7-2; D gene: TRBD1; J gene: TRBJ1-2; CDR3 DNA: TGTGCCAGCAGCCCCTCCACAGGGGTGTCCTATGGCTACACCTTC; CDR3 protein: CASSPSTGVSYGYTF
CDR3 length: 13; clone size: NA; V gene: TRBV6-2/TRBV6-3; D gene: NA; J gene: TRBJ1-2; CDR3 DNA: TGTGCCAGCAGTTACCCTGACAGCCATGGCTACACCTTC; CDR3 protein: CASSYPDSHGYTF